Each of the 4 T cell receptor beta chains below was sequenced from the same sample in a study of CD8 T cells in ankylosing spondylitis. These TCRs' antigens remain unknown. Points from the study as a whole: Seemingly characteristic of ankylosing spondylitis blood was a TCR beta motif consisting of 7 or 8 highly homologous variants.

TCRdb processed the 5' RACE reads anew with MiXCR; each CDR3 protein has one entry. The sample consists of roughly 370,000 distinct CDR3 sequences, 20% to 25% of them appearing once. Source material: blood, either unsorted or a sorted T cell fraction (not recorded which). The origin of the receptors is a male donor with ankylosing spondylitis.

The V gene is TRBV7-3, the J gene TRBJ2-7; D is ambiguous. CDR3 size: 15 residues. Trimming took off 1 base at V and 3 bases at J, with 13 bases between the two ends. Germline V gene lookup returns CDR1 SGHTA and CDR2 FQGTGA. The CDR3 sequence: CASSLNPAGIYEQYF. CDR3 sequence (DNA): TGTGCCAGCAGCTTAAATCCCGCAGGAATCTACGAGCAGTACTTC.

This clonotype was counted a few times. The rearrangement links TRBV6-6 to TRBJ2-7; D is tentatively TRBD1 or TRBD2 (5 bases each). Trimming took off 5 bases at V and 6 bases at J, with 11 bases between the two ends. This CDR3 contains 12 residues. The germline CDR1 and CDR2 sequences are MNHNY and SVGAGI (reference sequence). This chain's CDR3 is CASSGGRFEQYF. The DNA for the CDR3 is TGTGCCAGCAGTGGGGGACGGTTCGAGCAGTACTTC.

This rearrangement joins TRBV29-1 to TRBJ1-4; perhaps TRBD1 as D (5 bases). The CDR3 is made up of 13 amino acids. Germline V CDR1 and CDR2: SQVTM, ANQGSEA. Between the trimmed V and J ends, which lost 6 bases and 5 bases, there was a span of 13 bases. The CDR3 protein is CSVIWGGNEKLFF. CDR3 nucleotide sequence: TGCAGCGTCATTTGGGGGGGAAATGAAAAACTGTTTTTT.

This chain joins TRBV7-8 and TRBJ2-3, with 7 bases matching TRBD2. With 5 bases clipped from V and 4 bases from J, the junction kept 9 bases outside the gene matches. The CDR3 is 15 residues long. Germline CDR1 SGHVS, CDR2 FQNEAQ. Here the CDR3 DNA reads TGTGCCAGCAGCCCTCTCCTAGCGGAGGCAGATACGCAGTATTTT. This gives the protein CASSPLLAEADTQYF.